This T cell receptor (beta chain) derives from a study of T cells in Graves' hyperthyroidism and ophthalmopathy. Germline V CDR1 and CDR2: LNHDA, SQIVND (reference sequence). CDR3 length: 14 amino acids. V dropped 2 bases and J dropped 5 bases, with 12 bases sitting between them. Note on this clonotype: Antigen specificity is unknown.

Study observations and caveats: Within blood appeared most thyroid clonotypes that had expanded above 0.001.

Hyperthyroidism was newly diagnosed in patients aged 18 to 65 (duration under 2 months). Amplified regions were TCR beta CDR3 sequences from RNA transcripts. The TCR CDR3 first-round RT-PCR relied on the HTBI primer set. From the multiplex PCR reads, TCRdb called clonotypes with MiXCR, one entry per CDR3 protein. The table lists around 350,000 distinct CDR3 sequences, around 14% of them singletons. The chain couples TRBV19 to TRBJ1-2; D remains ambiguous. The receptor comes from a woman aged 18 to 35 with Graves' hyperthyroidism. Sequencing used blood. The CDR3 DNA is TGTGCCAGTAGTATATTTCCAGGAAATTATGGCTACACCTTC. Protein product: CASSIFPGNYGYTF.